This T cell receptor (beta chain) was observed in a study of T cell changes during pregnancy in multiple sclerosis. V was trimmed by 1 base and J by 2 bases, leaving 18 bases between them. CDR1 is GTSNPN and CDR2 is SVGIG in the germline V gene (reference sequence). The CDR3 totals 16 residues. Profiling relied on immunoSEQ multiplex PCR, and the TCRdb table lists in-frame clones only, not all of them. Seen here are 20,000 to 25,000 clones, roughly 87% observed once, and the top ten hold less than 9.5%. The chain uses TRBV30 and TRBJ2-7, with D possibly matching TRBD1 (5 bases). Sequenced material: CD8+ T cells from peripheral blood mononuclear cells, taken after pregnancy. This TCR derives from a female donor with multiple sclerosis, enrolled in a pregnancy study. Written as DNA, the CDR3 is TGTGCCTGGAGTGAAGGCTTGCCGGACACAGCCTACGAGCAGTACTTC. Translating gives CAWSEGLPDTAYEQYF.